This T cell receptor (beta chain) appears in the sequencing data of a study of blood T cell repertoires in COVID-19. The table came from immunoSEQ multiplex PCR; TCRdb's copy has only in-frame clones and leaves some out. The sample shows around 64,000 clones, about nine tenths of them seen only once. Germline CDR1 and CDR2: MDHEN and SYDVKM. The length of the CDR3 is 16 residues. V gave up 6 bases and J gave up 4 bases; unmatched junction bases: 11. The sequenced sample was peripheral blood. The chain is built from TRBV28 and TRBJ1-4, with 7 nucleotides matching TRBD1. This TCR was sampled from a man in his forties or fifties with active COVID-19. CDR3 residues: CASRPVTGRNNEKLFF. In DNA form, the CDR3 reads TGTGCCAGCAGACCTGTGACAGGGAGAAATAATGAAAAACTGTTTTTT. Complete variable domain (other parts from reference TRBV28 and TRBJ1-4): DVKVTQSSRYLVKRTGEKVFLECVQDMDHENMFWYRQDPGLGLRLIYFSYDVKMKEKGDIPEGYSVSREKKERFSLILESASTNQTSMYLCASRPVTGRNNEKLFFGSGTQLSVL.